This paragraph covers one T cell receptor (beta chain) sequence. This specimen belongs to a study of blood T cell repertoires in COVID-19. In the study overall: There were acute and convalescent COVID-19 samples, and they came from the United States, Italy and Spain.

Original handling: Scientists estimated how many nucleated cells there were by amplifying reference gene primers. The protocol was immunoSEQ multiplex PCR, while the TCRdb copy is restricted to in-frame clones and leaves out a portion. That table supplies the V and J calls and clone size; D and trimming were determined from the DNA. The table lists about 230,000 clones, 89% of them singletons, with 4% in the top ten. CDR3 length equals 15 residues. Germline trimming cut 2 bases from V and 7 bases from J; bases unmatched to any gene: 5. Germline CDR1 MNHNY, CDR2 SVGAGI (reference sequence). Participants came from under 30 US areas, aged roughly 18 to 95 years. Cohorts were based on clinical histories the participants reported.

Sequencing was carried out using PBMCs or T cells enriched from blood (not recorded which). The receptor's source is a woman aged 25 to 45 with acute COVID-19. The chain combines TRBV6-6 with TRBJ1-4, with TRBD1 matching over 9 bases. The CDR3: CASSYLQGAGEKLFF. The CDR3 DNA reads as TGTGCCAGCAGTTACCTACAGGGGGCCGGTGAAAAACTGTTTTTT.